A single sample is the source of the 27 T cell receptor beta chains below, sequenced in a study of blood T cell repertoires in COVID-19. Using immunoSEQ multiplex PCR, the repertoire was profiled, and TCRdb retains in-frame clones only, with some absent. The table records tens of thousands of clones, over 80% of them present only once. The sample consisted of peripheral blood. The receptor set was obtained from a woman aged 40 to 50 with acute or convalescent COVID-19.

This chain connects TRBV30 to TRBJ2-7, with D possibly matching TRBD1 (6 bases). V gave up 0 bases and J gave up 1 base, with 13 bases separating them. Germline CDR1 is GTSNPN and CDR2 is SVGIG (reference sequence). The CDR3 length is 15 residues. The CDR3 loop is CAWSVFRQASYEQYF. For the CDR3, the DNA is TGTGCCTGGAGTGTATTCCGACAGGCTTCCTACGAGCAGTACTTC.

The V gene is TRBV5-5, the J gene TRBJ2-3; TRBD2 matches 7 bases. From germline, CDR1 is SGHKS and CDR2 YYEKEE (reference sequence). The V and J ends lost 4 bases and 4 bases, in that order; junction bases with no gene match: 6. This CDR3 has 14 residues. The CDR3 sequence: CASSLGGVADTQYF. The CDR3 region has the DNA TGTGCCAGCAGCCTGGGGGGGGTGGCAGATACGCAGTATTTT.

This chain uses TRBV4-3 with TRBJ2-3, with 12 positions matching TRBD2. The germline gives CDR1 LGHNA, CDR2 YSLEER. After removal of 5 bases from V and 0 bases from J, the junction contained 6 bases not matched to a gene. The CDR3 has 17 amino acids. CDR3 loop: CASSITGTSGSTDTQYF. The CDR3 nucleotides read TGCGCCAGCAGCATAACCGGGACTAGCGGGAGCACAGATACGCAGTATTTT.

A single count supports this clone. This rearrangement joins TRBV6-5 to TRBJ2-1; D is possibly TRBD2 (5 bases). The CDR3 length is 13 residues. Germline-derived CDR1 and CDR2 are MNHEY and SVGAGI. Trimming pared 7 bases from V and 10 bases from J, leaving 17 bases between. CDR3 in amino acids: CASTGVALREQFF. CDR3 nucleotide sequence: TGTGCCAGCACCGGGGTAGCGCTCAGGGAGCAGTTCTTC.

The gene calls are TRBV5-6 and TRBJ2-7; TRBD2 matches at 8 bases. Germline V lookup: CDR1 SGHDT, CDR2 YYEEEE. V lost 1 base, J lost 3 bases, and 6 bases stayed unmatched. CDR3 length equals 15 residues. The CDR3 is CASSLRSGSVYEQYF. Written as DNA, the CDR3 is TGTGCCAGCAGCTTGAGGAGCGGGAGCGTCTACGAGCAGTACTTC.

This clone was picked up one time. CDR3 bases: TGTGCCAGCAGCCTCGGAAGCGGGGGATCTTACGAGCAGTACTTC. It translates to CASSLGSGGSYEQYF. The chain uses TRBV3-1 (or the pseudogene TRBV3-2) and TRBJ2-7, with 8 positions matching TRBD2. CDR1 and CDR2 (germline): LGHDT, YNNKEL (reference sequence). V dropped 4 bases and J dropped 4; count of bases not matched to a gene: 9. The CDR3 contains 15 residues.

The count of this clone is one. The chain is built from TRBV30 and TRBJ2-2, with TRBD2 identical over 7 bases. The CDR3 loop spans 16 amino acids. Losses at the gene ends were 4 bases for V and 4 bases for J; bases not matched to a gene: 12. Germline V gene sequence: CDR1 GTSNPN, CDR2 SVGIG (reference sequence). CDR3 nucleotide sequence: TGTGCCTGGACAGCCAAATCACTAGCGATCACCGGGGAGCTGTTTTTT. This gives the protein CAWTAKSLAITGELFF.

V is TRBV6-2 or TRBV6-3 and J is TRBJ2-1; D is unresolved. V was trimmed by 4 bases and J by 1 base, leaving 29 bases between them. CDR1 and CDR2 (germline): MNHEY, SVGEGT. This CDR3 has 21 amino acids. CDR3 sequence reads: CASSLSGHYFHLSGSYNEQFF. CDR3 DNA sequence: TGTGCCAGCAGTTTATCCGGCCACTATTTCCATCTTTCGGGTTCCTACAATGAGCAGTTCTTC.

The rearrangement joins TRBV28 to TRBJ1-1; TRBD1 agrees at 7 bases. Germline-derived CDR1 and CDR2 are MDHEN and SYDVKM. CDR3 length equals 13 residues. J lost 5 bases, V lost 6 bases, and 6 bases had no gene match. The CDR3 bases are TGTGCCAGCAGGCGACAGGGTGGGACTGAAGCTTTCTTT. Translating it yields CASRRQGGTEAFF.

The rearrangement joins TRBV6-5 to TRBJ2-7, with TRBD1 matching 8 bases. This CDR3 is 15 amino acids long. Germline loops: CDR1 MNHEY, CDR2 SVGAGI. The V and J ends lost 2 bases and 2 bases, in that order; junction bases with no gene match: 5. This CDR3 is CASSYLPTGAYEQYF. The CDR3 bases are TGTGCCAGCAGTTACCTGCCGACAGGGGCCTACGAGCAGTACTTC.

This chain uses TRBV5-1 with TRBJ1-1; 9 bases match TRBD1. The CDR3 has 16 residues. Germline-derived CDR1 and CDR2 are SGHRS and YFSETQ. V was pared by 3 bases and J by 4 bases, with 10 bases of the junction left unmatched. Written as DNA, the CDR3 is TGCGCCAGCAGCTCGGACAGGGGAGGATGGGGCACTGAAGCTTTCTTT. Its protein product is CASSSDRGGWGTEAFF.

This chain uses TRBV29-1 with TRBJ2-3; D gene unclear. The V and J ends lost 5 bases and 3 bases respectively, with 12 bases between them. CDR1 is SQVTM, CDR2 ANQGSEA, per germline. CDR3 size: 13 residues. This CDR3 reads CSVPTPGTDTQYF. The CDR3 nucleotides are TGCAGCGTTCCTACTCCGGGTACAGATACGCAGTATTTT.

This chain joins TRBV5-1 and TRBJ2-2, with 13 bases lining up with TRBD2. Germline V gives CDR1 SGHRS, CDR2 YFSETQ. This CDR3 spans 17 amino acids. V was clipped by 4 bases and J by 2 bases; unmatched bases: 5. The CDR3 is CASSPTSGGSNTGELFF. The CDR3 DNA is TGCGCCAGCAGCCCGACTAGCGGGGGGTCTAACACCGGGGAGCTGTTTTTT.

CDR3 in amino acids: CASSLLEGNSYEQYF. The CDR3 nucleotides are TGCGCCAGCAGCTTGTTGGAGGGAAACTCCTACGAGCAGTACTTC. V gene TRBV5-1 combines with J gene TRBJ2-7; D might be TRBD2 (6 bases). The V gene lost 1 base and the J gene lost 0 bases, with 11 bases spanning the gap. The CDR3 is 15 amino acids. Germline values: CDR1 SGHRS, CDR2 YFSETQ.

The J gene is TRBJ1-4, the V gene TRBV27; 10 nucleotides align to TRBD1. Per germline, CDR1 MNHEY and CDR2 SMNVEV (reference sequence). This CDR3 has 16 amino acids. With 5 bases clipped from V and 13 bases from J, the junction kept 16 bases outside the gene matches. The CDR3, as DNA: TGTGCCAGCAGTAATGGCCAGATCGACAGGGGGCGTATACTGTTTTTT. Its translation is CASSNGQIDRGRILFF.

V and J are TRBV28 and TRBJ2-2; TRBD1 is a possible D gene (6 bases). Germline assignment: CDR1 MDHEN and CDR2 SYDVKM. Trimming took 2 bases from V and 1 from J, leaving 14 bases between them. CDR3 length: 17 amino acids. In DNA, the CDR3 is TGTGCCAGCAGTTTACCCGGTACAGGGATGAACACCGGGGAGCTGTTTTTT. It yields the protein CASSLPGTGMNTGELFF.

The genes are TRBV27 and TRBJ2-1; D may be TRBD2 (5 bases). This CDR3 contains 14 residues. With 8 bases removed from V and 2 bases from J, the gap between germline ends came to 13 bases. Germline V gives CDR1 MNHEY, CDR2 SMNVEV (reference sequence). CDR3 sequence: CASGPERAYNEQFF. In DNA form, the CDR3 reads TGTGCCAGCGGCCCGGAGAGGGCCTACAATGAGCAGTTCTTC.

V usage is TRBV6-5 and J usage is TRBJ2-7; maybe TRBD1 (6 bases). Germline V CDR1 and CDR2: MNHEY, SVGAGI. V was clipped by 0 bases and J by 3 bases, with 9 bases between them. CDR3 length: 14 amino acids. CDR3 DNA: TGTGCCAGCAGTTACTCGGACAGAGACTACGAGCAGTACTTC. Translated, it gives CASSYSDRDYEQYF.

The rearrangement uses TRBV11-3 and TRBJ1-6; D remains unclear. The CDR3 sequence is 14 residues long. V dropped 0 bases and J dropped 10 bases, with 10 bases sitting between them. Germline V gives CDR1 SGHNT, CDR2 YENEEA. The CDR3 spells CASSLEGSGSPLHF. The CDR3, as DNA: TGTGCCAGCAGCTTAGAAGGCAGCGGGTCACCCCTCCACTTT.

As DNA, the CDR3 is TGTGCCATCAGTGGGGTCAGTTCAATTAGCCTCTCCTACGAGCAGTACTTC. It yields the protein CAISGVSSISLSYEQYF. V usage is TRBV10-3 and J usage is TRBJ2-7, with D unresolved. V lost 4 bases to trimming and J lost 0 bases, with 19 bases between them. This CDR3 comprises 17 residues. Germline CDR1 reads ENHRY; CDR2 reads SYGVKD.

This clone has just a few counts. The chain carries TRBV7-3 and TRBJ2-2; D is undetermined. V shed 2 bases and J shed 1 base, with 5 bases lying between them. Germline V gene data show CDR1 as SGHTA and CDR2 as FQGTGA. The CDR3 totals 14 residues. In DNA, the CDR3 is TGTGCCAGCAGCTTACTGTTGAACACCGGGGAGCTGTTTTTT. Translating gives CASSLLLNTGELFF.

The V call is TRBV4-3, the J call TRBJ2-1; possibly TRBD1 for D (5 bases). The CDR3 is made up of 14 amino acids. Looked up from germline, CDR1 is LGHNA and CDR2 is YSLEER. V lost 0 bases and J lost 8, with 11 bases in between. The CDR3 protein is CASSQDIGVDEQFF. CDR3 DNA: TGCGCCAGCAGCCAAGATATAGGGGTGGATGAGCAGTTCTTC.

This chain uses TRBV6-5 with TRBJ1-5; 9 bases are a match to TRBD1. The CDR3 consists of 15 residues. With V trimmed by 5 bases and J by 4 bases, 6 bases remained unmatched. Germline CDR1 reads MNHEY; CDR2 reads SVGAGI. The CDR3 spells CASSQRQGVNQPQHF. The DNA of the CDR3 is TGTGCCAGCAGTCAACGACAGGGGGTAAATCAGCCCCAGCATTTT.

This sequence joins TRBV28 and TRBJ2-1, with 8 bases matching TRBD2. This CDR3 has 14 residues. J gave up 1 base and V 7 bases, and 3 bases lay outside the gene matches. CDR1 and CDR2 (germline): MDHEN, SYDVKM. Written as DNA, the CDR3 is TGTGCCAGCAATCAGCGGGAGTCCTACAATGAGCAGTTCTTC. Translating it yields CASNQRESYNEQFF.

The V and J genes are TRBV2 and TRBJ2-7, with TRBD1 matching 11 bases. The CDR3 extends over 14 amino acids. Germline loops: CDR1 SNHLY, CDR2 FYNNEI. V shed 6 bases, J shed 6 bases, and the junction held 7 bases outside the gene matches. The CDR3 nucleotides are TGTGCCAGCAGAGACGGGACAGGGGGGGGCGAGCAGTACTTC. It encodes CASRDGTGGGEQYF.

V gene TRBV18 combines with J gene TRBJ2-7; TRBD2 might be the D (8 bases). There are 16 residues in the CDR3. V was shortened by 3 bases and J by 2 bases, with 17 bases between the two germline ends. The germline V gene has CDR1 KGHSH and CDR2 LQKENI. The DNA for the CDR3 is TGTGCCAGCTCACCCCCGGGGGGGACAGTTCCCTACGAGCAGTACTTC. Protein: CASSPPGGTVPYEQYF.

This clone was seen just once. The chain uses TRBV6-5 and TRBJ1-1, with D uncertain. Deletions cut 4 bases from V and 0 bases from J, with 9 bases between. The CDR3 is 14 amino acids. Germline assignment: CDR1 MNHEY and CDR2 SVGAGI. In DNA form, the CDR3 reads TGTGCCAGCAGTTTGACACTCATGAACACTGAAGCTTTCTTT. Translation gives CASSLTLMNTEAFF.